This T cell receptor beta chain was obtained from a study of CD8 T cells in Susac syndrome. The V gene's germline CDR1 is SGHDT and CDR2 YYEEEE. The CDR3 has 15 residues. The V end was cut by 3 bases, the J end by 6 bases, with 17 bases between. Random hexamers were used to reverse transcribe the RNA input (about 0.45 to 1 ug). TCRdb re-analysed the immunoSEQ multiplex PCR reads in MiXCR, keeping a single row per CDR3 protein. The sample holds about 120,000 distinct CDR3 sequences, about 93% seen once. Healthy donors matched for age and sex were used as controls. The TCR originated in a human donor in good health. The specimen was CD4+ T cells from PBMCs. This chain joins TRBV5-6 and TRBJ2-3; either TRBD1 or TRBD2 may supply D (5 bases each). The CDR3: CASSWRAPWGDTQYF. CDR3 sequence (DNA): TGTGCCAGCAGCTGGCGGGCCCCCTGGGGGGATACGCAGTATTTT. The full variable domain, in which reference TRBV5-6 and TRBJ2-3 provide the parts outside the CDR3, is DAGVTQSPTHLIKTRGQQVTLRCSPKSGHDTVSWYQQALGQGPQFIFQYYEEEERQRGNFPDRFSGHQFPNYSSELNVNALLLGDSALYLCASSWRAPWGDTQYFGPGTRLTVL.